A selection of T cell receptor beta chains follows, all from one sample in a study of patients and donors after allogeneic stem cell transplantation. TCRdb re-called the RT-PCR reads with MiXCR, one entry per CDR3 protein. This sample yields hundreds of thousands of distinct CDR3 sequences, of which roughly 17% are seen a single time; 6.5% to 7.5% belongs to the top ten. The sample consisted of blood, either unsorted or a sorted T cell fraction (not recorded which). These receptors all come from a human donor who was either an allogeneic HSCT recipient or a stem cell or donor lymphocyte infusion donor (not recorded which). It is not recorded whose cells these are; they may come from a transplant donor. The CDR3 runs from the conserved cysteine through the conserved F or W. A D gene is named only where the DNA matches it firmly. Size tells how often a clone was seen (once, few, many) or the class of an expanded clone, and some rows leave it out.

clone_size | j_call | d_call | v_call | cdr3_nt | cdr3_aa
few | TRBJ1-3 | . | TRBV9 | TGTGCCAGCAGCAAAGCCCCGGCGGACACCATATATTTT | CASSKAPADTIYF
few | TRBJ2-7 | TRBD2 | TRBV5-1 | TGCGCCAGCAGCTTGGCCGGCGGGGGGCTTTCCGAGCAGTACTTC | CASSLAGGGLSEQYF
few | TRBJ1-1 | TRBD1 | TRBV19 | TGTGCCAGTAGGTCGACAGGGGGTATGAACACTGAAGCTTTCTTT | CASRSTGGMNTEAFF
. | TRBJ1-1 | . | TRBV5-1 | TGCGCCAGCAGCCCCGGTGGAGGGAAATCGGCTGAAGCTTTCTTT | CASSPGGGKSAEAFF
. | TRBJ1-6 | . | TRBV6-5 | TGTGCCAGCAGTTACTCGTCGGAATACAGCTCCTATAATTCACCCCTCCACTTT | CASSYSSEYSSYNSPLHF
few | TRBJ2-7 | . | TRBV10-3 | TGTGCCATCAGTGAGTCGTACAGCCTTGGGTACGAGCAGTACTTC | CAISESYSLGYEQYF
. | TRBJ2-1 | . | TRBV3-1 | TGTGCCAGCAGCCGCCACCATGAGCAGTTCTTC | CASSRHHEQFF
many | TRBJ1-2 | . | TRBV20-1 | TGCAGTGCTTCACCAAGGACAGAGGGTGGCTACACCTTC | CSASPRTEGGYTF
few | TRBJ2-1 | . | TRBV20-1 | TGCAGTGCTAGACCTCCTCGACGGGGAGCCTACAATGAGCAGTTCTTC | CSARPPRRGAYNEQFF
. | TRBJ2-7 | TRBD2 | TRBV6-5 | TGTGCCAGCAGTTCGGGCGGGGGGATTGATACTCTTGACTTC | CASSSGGGIDTLDF
few | TRBJ2-5 | TRBD2 | TRBV7-2 | TGTGCCAGCAGCCGGACTAGCCTTGAGACCCAGTACTTC | CASSRTSLETQYF
. | TRBJ2-3 | TRBD2 | TRBV7-9 | TGTGCCAGCAGCTTAGGGGTGAAGCGGGAGGGCCGAGATACGCAGTATTTT | CASSLGVKREGRDTQYF
few | TRBJ2-1 | . | TRBV5-1 | TGCGCCAGCAGCTTGGAAAGGGGGTCCTACAATGAGCAGTTCTTC | CASSLERGSYNEQFF
many | TRBJ2-7 | TRBD1 | TRBV10-3 | TGTGCCATCAGTGATGGGGGACAGAGCTCCTACGAGCAGTACTTC | CAISDGGQSSYEQYF
. | TRBJ1-1 | . | TRBV29-1 | TGCAGCGCTACAGGAGTTAACACTGAAGCTTTCTTT | CSATGVNTEAFF
many | TRBJ2-2 | . | TRBV6-2/TRBV6-3 | TGTGCCAGCAGCCTCCCAGGGACCGGGGAGCTGTTTTTT | CASSLPGTGELFF
. | TRBJ1-5 | . | TRBV20-1 | TGCAGTGCTAGGGCCCGGGGACGGTATAGCAATCAGCCCCAGCATTTT | CSARARGRYSNQPQHF
few | TRBJ1-5 | TRBD1 | TRBV6-5 | TGTGCCAGCAGTTACTCGACCTCCTGGACAGGGTCGTTGGCGGAGCCCCAGCATTTT | CASSYSTSWTGSLAEPQHF
. | TRBJ1-2 | TRBD1 | TRBV12-3/TRBV12-4 | TGTGCCAGCAGTCCCGGGACAGGGGACTATGGCTACACCTTC | CASSPGTGDYGYTF
. | TRBJ2-1 | TRBD2 | TRBV3-1 | TGTGCCAGCAGCCAAACTAGCGGGGGGCCTGAGCAGTTCTTC | CASSQTSGGPEQFF
. | TRBJ2-6 | . | TRBV11-2 | TGTGCCAGCAGCTTTCGAGCGGGTGCAGACTCTGGGGCCAACGTCCTGACTTTC | CASSFRAGADSGANVLTF
many | TRBJ1-1 | . | TRBV6-1 | TGTGCCAGCAGGATCCAGGGAGGCGCCACTGAAGCTTTCTTT | CASRIQGGATEAFF
. | TRBJ1-2 | TRBD1 | TRBV10-3 | TGTGCCATCAGCAGGGGGGGAGTTAACTATGGCTACACCTTC | CAISRGGVNYGYTF
. | TRBJ2-1 | . | TRBV7-2 | TGTGCCAGCAGCTTAGTAGCGGGACAGAGGTACAATGAGCAGTTCTTC | CASSLVAGQRYNEQFF
. | TRBJ2-7 | TRBD2 | TRBV3-1 | TGTGCCAGCAGCCTAGCGGGGGCCTTCTACGAGCAGTACTTC | CASSLAGAFYEQYF
few | TRBJ2-5 | . | TRBV7-3 | TGTGCCAGCAGCTCCCGGGGGAGTCAAGAGACCCAGTACTTC | CASSSRGSQETQYF
few | TRBJ2-5 | TRBD1 | TRBV15 | TGTGCCACCAGCAGACAGGGGGTCCAAGAGACCCAGTACTTC | CATSRQGVQETQYF
few | TRBJ2-1 | . | TRBV25-1 | TGTGCCAGCATCGGTATCCGGGAAAAAGTTAATGAGCAGTTCTTC | CASIGIREKVNEQFF
. | TRBJ2-7 | TRBD1 | TRBV13 | TGTGCCAGCAGCTCTCCCTTGGGACAGGGATTGAAGGACTACGAGCAGTACTTC | CASSSPLGQGLKDYEQYF
. | TRBJ2-7 | . | TRBV4-3 | TGCGCCAGCAGCCAAGAATACATGGCCTACGAGCAGTACTTC | CASSQEYMAYEQYF
. | TRBJ1-1 | . | TRBV6-1 | TGTGCCAGCAGTGTCCGGCCAGGGCAGAACACTGAAGCTTTCTTT | CASSVRPGQNTEAFF
many | TRBJ2-7 | TRBD2 | TRBV6-5 | TGTGCCAGCAGTTACCTCCCTAGCGGGGAGCAGTACTTC | CASSYLPSGEQYF
few | TRBJ1-1 | . | TRBV7-6 | TGTGCCAGCAGCGAATCCGGGAGCCGAACTGAAGCTTTCTTT | CASSESGSRTEAFF
few | TRBJ2-1 | . | TRBV13 | TGTGCCAGCAGCTTAGGTACAGGCGGGGCGTACAATGAGCAGTTCTTC | CASSLGTGGAYNEQFF
few | TRBJ1-1 | . | TRBV19 | TGTGCCAGTGGGGACATTAACGGCCTAAGGAACACTGAAGCTTTCTTT | CASGDINGLRNTEAFF
many | TRBJ2-7 | . | TRBV5-1 | TGCGCCAGCAGCTTGGAAGGTAGAACCTACGAGCAGTACTTC | CASSLEGRTYEQYF
. | TRBJ2-3 | TRBD2 | TRBV23-1 | TGCGCCAGCAGTCAACGCTTCGGCAGAACTAGCGGTAGCACAGATACGCAGTATTTT | CASSQRFGRTSGSTDTQYF
. | TRBJ1-2 | TRBD1 | TRBV15 | TGTGCCACCAGCGGAAACGACAGGGGTGGGCACTATGGCTACACCTTC | CATSGNDRGGHYGYTF
many | TRBJ2-3 | . | TRBV4-1 | TGCGCCAGCAGCCTCCTCGGTCCCCCTCTTACAGATACGCAGTATTTT | CASSLLGPPLTDTQYF
. | TRBJ2-5 | TRBD1 | TRBV7-9 | TGTGCCAGCAGCTCCTCAAGGGACAGGGGGCAAGAGACCCAGTACTTC | CASSSSRDRGQETQYF
few | TRBJ2-1 | TRBD2 | TRBV4-2 | TGTGCCAGCAGCCAAGATCCTGGACTAGCGGGAGTGTGGGATGAGCAGTTCTTC | CASSQDPGLAGVWDEQFF
. | TRBJ2-7 | . | TRBV6-5 | TGTGCCAGCAGTTACCCCGGAATCTCCGAGCAGTACTTC | CASSYPGISEQYF
few | TRBJ2-7 | TRBD2 | TRBV7-8 | TGTGCCAGCAGCTTGGCTAGCGGGGGGGGTACCTACGAGCAGTACTTC | CASSLASGGGTYEQYF
. | TRBJ2-1 | TRBD2 | TRBV7-8 | TGTGCCAGCAGCCAGCCTAGCGGGGAAAACCTGGGGAATGAGCAGTTCTTC | CASSQPSGENLGNEQFF